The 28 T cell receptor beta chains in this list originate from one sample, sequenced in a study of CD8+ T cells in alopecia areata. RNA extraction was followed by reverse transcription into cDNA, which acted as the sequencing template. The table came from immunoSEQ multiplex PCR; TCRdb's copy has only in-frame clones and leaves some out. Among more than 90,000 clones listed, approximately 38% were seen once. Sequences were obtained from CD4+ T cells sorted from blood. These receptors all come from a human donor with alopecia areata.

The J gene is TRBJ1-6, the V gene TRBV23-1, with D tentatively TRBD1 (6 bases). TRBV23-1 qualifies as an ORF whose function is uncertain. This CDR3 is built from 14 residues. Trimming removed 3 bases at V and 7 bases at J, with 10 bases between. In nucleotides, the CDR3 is TGCGCCAGCAGTCAGGGCAGGGGAAATTCACCCCTCCACTTT. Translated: CASSQGRGNSPLHF.

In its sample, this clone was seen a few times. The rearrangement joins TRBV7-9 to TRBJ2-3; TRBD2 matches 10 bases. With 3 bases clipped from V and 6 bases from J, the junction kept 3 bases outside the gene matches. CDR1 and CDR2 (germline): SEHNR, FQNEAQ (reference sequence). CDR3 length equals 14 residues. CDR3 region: CASSFSGRRDTQYF. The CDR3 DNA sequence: TGTGCCAGCAGCTTTAGCGGGAGGAGGGATACGCAGTATTTT. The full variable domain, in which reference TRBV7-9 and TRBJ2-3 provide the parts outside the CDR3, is DTGVSQNPRHKITKRGQNVTFRCDPISEHNRLYWYRQTLGQGPEFLTYFQNEAQLEKSRLLSDRFSAERPKGSFSTLEIQRTEQGDSAMYLCASSFSGRRDTQYFGPGTRLTVL.

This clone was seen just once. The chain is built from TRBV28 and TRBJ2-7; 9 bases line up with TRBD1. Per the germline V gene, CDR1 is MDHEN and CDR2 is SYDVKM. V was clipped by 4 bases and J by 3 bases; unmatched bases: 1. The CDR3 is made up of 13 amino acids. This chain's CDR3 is CASSSGQGYEQYF. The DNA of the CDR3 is TGTGCCAGCAGTTCGGGACAGGGCTACGAGCAGTACTTC.

CDR3 loop: CASSDAAAVRSYGYTF. For the CDR3, the DNA is TGTGCCAGCAGTGATGCCGCGGCAGTCCGCTCCTATGGCTACACCTTC. The J gene is TRBJ1-2, the V gene TRBV2; D is uncertain. With 3 bases removed from V and 4 bases from J, the gap between germline ends came to 18 bases. The CDR3 loop spans 16 amino acids. Germline V gene data show CDR1 as SNHLY and CDR2 as FYNNEI.

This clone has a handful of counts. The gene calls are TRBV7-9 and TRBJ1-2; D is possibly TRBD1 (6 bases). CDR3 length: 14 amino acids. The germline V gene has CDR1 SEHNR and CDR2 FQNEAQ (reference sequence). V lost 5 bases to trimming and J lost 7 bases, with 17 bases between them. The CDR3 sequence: CASSPSGTGIGYTF. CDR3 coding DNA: TGTGCCAGCAGCCCTTCCGGTACAGGGATTGGCTACACCTTC.

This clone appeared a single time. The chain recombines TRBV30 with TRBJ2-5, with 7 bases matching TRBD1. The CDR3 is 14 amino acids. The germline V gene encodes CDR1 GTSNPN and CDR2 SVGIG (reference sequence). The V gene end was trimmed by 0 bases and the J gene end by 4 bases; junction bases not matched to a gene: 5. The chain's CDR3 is CAWSVKGARETQYF. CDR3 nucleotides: TGTGCCTGGAGTGTAAAGGGGGCGAGAGAGACCCAGTACTTC.

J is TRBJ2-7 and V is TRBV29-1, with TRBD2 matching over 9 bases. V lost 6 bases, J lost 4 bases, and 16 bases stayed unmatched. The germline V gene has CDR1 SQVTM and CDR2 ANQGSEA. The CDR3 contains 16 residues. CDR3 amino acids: CSVELAGPNRWYEQYF. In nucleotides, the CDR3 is TGCAGCGTCGAACTAGCGGGTCCAAATCGGTGGTACGAGCAGTACTTC.

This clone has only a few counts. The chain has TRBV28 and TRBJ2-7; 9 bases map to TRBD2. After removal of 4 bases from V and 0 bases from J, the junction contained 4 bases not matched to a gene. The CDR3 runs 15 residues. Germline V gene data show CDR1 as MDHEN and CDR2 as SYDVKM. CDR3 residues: CASSSLAGVSYEQYF. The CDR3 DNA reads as TGTGCCAGCAGTTCCTTAGCGGGGGTCTCCTACGAGCAGTACTTC. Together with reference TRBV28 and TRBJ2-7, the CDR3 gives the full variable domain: DVKVTQSSRYLVKRTGEKVFLECVQDMDHENMFWYRQDPGLGLRLIYFSYDVKMKEKGDIPEGYSVSREKKERFSLILESASTNQTSMYLCASSSLAGVSYEQYFGPGTRLTVT.

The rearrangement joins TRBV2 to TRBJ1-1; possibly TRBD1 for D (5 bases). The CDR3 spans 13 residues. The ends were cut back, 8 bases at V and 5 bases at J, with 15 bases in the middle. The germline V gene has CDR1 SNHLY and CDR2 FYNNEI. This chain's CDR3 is CASGTGLGTEAFF. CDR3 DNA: TGTGCCAGCGGGACTGGGCTGGGGACTGAAGCTTTCTTT. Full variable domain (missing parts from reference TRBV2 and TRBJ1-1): EPEVTQTPSHQVTQMGQEVILRCVPISNHLYFYWYRQILGQKVEFLVSFYNNEISEKSEIFDDQFSVERPDGSNFTLKIRSTKLEDSAMYFCASGTGLGTEAFFGQGTRLTVV.

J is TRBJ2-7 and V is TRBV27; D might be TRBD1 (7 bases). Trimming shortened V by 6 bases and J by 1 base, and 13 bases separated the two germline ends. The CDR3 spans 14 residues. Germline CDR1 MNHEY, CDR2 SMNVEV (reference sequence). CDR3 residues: CASRRGRGSYEQYF. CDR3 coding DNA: TGTGCCAGCAGGAGGGGGCGGGGATCCTACGAGCAGTACTTC.

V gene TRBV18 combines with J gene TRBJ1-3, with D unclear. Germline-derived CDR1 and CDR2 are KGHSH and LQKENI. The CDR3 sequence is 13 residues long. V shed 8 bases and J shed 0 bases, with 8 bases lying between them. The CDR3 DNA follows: TGTGCCAGCCGTGACGGCTCTGGAAACACCATATATTTT. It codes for CASRDGSGNTIYF.

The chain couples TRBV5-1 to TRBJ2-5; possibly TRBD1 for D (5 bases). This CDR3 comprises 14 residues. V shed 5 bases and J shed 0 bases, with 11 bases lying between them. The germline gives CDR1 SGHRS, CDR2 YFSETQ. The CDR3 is CASRSGQNQETQYF. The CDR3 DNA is TGCGCCAGCAGATCAGGGCAAAACCAAGAGACCCAGTACTTC.

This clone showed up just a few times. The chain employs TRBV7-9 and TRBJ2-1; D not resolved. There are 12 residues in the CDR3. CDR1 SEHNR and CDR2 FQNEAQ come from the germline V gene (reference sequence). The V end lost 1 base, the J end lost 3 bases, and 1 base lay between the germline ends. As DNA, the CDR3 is TGTGCCAGCAGCTTAGACTACAATGAGCAGTTCTTC. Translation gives CASSLDYNEQFF.

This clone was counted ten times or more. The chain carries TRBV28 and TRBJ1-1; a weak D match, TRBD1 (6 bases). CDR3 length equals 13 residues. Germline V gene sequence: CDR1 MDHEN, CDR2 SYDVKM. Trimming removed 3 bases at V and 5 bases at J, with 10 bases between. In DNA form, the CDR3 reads TGTGCCAGCAGTTTGGGTCAGGGGACTGAAGCTTTCTTT. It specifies CASSLGQGTEAFF.

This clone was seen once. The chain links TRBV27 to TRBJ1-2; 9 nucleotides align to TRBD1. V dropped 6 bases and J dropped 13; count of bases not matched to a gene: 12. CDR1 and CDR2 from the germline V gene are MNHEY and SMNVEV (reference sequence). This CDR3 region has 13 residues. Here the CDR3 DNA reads TGTGCCAGCAGAGTATCAGGGACAGGGAAGGGCACCTTC. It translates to CASRVSGTGKGTF.

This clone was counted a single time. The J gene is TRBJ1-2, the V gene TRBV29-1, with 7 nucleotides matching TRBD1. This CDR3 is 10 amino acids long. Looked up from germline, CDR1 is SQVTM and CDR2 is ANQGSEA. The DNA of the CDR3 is TGCGTTACAGGGGACTATGGCTACACCTTC. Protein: CVTGDYGYTF.

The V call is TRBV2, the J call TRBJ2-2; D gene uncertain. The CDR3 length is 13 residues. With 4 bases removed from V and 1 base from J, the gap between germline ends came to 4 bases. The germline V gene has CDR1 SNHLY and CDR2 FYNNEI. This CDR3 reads CASSVENTGELFF. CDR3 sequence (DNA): TGTGCCAGCAGTGTGGAGAACACCGGGGAGCTGTTTTTT. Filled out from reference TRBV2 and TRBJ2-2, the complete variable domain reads EPEVTQTPSHQVTQMGQEVILRCVPISNHLYFYWYRQILGQKVEFLVSFYNNEISEKSEIFDDQFSVERPDGSNFTLKIRSTKLEDSAMYFCASSVENTGELFFGEGSRLTVL.

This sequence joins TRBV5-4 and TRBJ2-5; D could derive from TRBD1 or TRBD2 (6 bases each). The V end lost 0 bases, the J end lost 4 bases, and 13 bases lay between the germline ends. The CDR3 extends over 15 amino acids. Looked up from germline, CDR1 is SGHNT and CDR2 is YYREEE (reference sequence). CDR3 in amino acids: CASSLGGARGETQYF. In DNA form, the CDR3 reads TGTGCCAGCAGCTTGGGGGGGGCGAGGGGAGAGACCCAGTACTTC.

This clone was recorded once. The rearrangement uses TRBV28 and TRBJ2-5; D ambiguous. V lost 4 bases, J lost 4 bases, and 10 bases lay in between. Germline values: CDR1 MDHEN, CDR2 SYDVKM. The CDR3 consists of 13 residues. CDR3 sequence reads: CASSYSERETQYF. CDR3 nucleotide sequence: TGTGCCAGCAGTTACAGCGAAAGAGAGACCCAGTACTTC.

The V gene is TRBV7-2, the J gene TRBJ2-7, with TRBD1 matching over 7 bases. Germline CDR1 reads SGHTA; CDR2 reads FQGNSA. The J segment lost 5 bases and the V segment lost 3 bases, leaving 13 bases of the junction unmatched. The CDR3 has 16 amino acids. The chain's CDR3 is CASSFRPTTGIDEQYF. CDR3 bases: TGTGCCAGCAGCTTCCGTCCTACGACAGGGATCGACGAGCAGTACTTC.

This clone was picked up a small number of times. CDR3: CASSRRLAGGSKDTQYF. The CDR3, as DNA: TGTGCCAGCAGCCGGCGACTAGCGGGGGGCAGTAAAGATACGCAGTATTTT. The chain couples TRBV5-4 to TRBJ2-3; TRBD2 matches 13 bases. The junction had 10 bases not matched to a gene; V was cut back by 4 bases and J by 5 bases. This CDR3 spans 17 amino acids. CDR1 is SGHNT and CDR2 is YYREEE in the germline V gene (reference sequence).

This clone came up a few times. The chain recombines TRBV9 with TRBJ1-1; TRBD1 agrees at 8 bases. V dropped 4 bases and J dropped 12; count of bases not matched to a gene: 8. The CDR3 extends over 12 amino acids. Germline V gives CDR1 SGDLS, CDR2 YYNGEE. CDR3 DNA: TGTGCCAGCAGCCCTTGGACAGGGCAACCTTTCTTT. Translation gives CASSPWTGQPFF. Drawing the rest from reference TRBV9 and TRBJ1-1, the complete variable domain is DSGVTQTPKHLITATGQRVTLRCSPRSGDLSVYWYQQSLDQGLQFLIQYYNGEERAKGNILERFSAQQFPDLHSELNLSSLELGDSALYFCASSPWTGQPFFGQGTRLTVV.

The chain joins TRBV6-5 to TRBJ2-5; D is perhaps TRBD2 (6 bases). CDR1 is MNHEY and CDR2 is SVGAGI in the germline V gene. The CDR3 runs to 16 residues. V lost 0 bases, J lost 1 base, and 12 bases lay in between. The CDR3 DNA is TGTGCCAGCAGTTACTCATCCGGGAGAAGCCAAGAGACCCAGTACTTC. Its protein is CASSYSSGRSQETQYF.

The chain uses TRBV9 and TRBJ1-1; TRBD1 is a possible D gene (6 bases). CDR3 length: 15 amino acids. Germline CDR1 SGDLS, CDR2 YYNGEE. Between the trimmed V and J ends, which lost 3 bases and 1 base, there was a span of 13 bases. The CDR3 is CASSASPTGNTEAFF. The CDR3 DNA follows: TGTGCCAGCAGCGCGAGCCCGACAGGGAACACTGAAGCTTTCTTT. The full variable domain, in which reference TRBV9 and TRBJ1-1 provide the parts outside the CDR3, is DSGVTQTPKHLITATGQRVTLRCSPRSGDLSVYWYQQSLDQGLQFLIQYYNGEERAKGNILERFSAQQFPDLHSELNLSSLELGDSALYFCASSASPTGNTEAFFGQGTRLTVV.

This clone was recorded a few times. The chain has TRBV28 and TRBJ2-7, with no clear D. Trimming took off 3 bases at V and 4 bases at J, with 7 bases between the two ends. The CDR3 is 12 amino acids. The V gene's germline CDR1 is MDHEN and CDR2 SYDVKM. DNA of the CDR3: TGTGCCAGCAGTTTCGCCGTGTACGAGCAGTACTTC. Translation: CASSFAVYEQYF. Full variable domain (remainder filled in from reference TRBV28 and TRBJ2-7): DVKVTQSSRYLVKRTGEKVFLECVQDMDHENMFWYRQDPGLGLRLIYFSYDVKMKEKGDIPEGYSVSREKKERFSLILESASTNQTSMYLCASSFAVYEQYFGPGTRLTVT.

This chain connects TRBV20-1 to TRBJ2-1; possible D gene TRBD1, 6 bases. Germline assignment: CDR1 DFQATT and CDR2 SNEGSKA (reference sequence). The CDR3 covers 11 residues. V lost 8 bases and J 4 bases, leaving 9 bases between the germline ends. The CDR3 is CSTTGYNEQFF. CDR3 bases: TGCAGTACCACAGGGTACAATGAGCAGTTCTTC.

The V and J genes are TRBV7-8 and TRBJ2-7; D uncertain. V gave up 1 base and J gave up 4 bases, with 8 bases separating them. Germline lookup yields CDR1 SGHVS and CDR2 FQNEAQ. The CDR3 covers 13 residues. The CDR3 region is CASSLGPSYEQYF. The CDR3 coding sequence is TGTGCCAGCAGCTTAGGTCCGTCTTACGAGCAGTACTTC.

The CDR3 region is CASSFSTGGKETQYF. CDR3 sequence (DNA): TGCGCCAGCAGCTTCTCGACAGGGGGTAAAGAGACCCAGTACTTC. The V gene is TRBV5-1, the J gene TRBJ2-5; 9 nucleotides align to TRBD1. Trimming cost V 2 bases and J 3 bases; bases outside gene matches: 5. Looked up from germline, CDR1 is SGHRS and CDR2 is YFSETQ. The CDR3 spans 15 residues.